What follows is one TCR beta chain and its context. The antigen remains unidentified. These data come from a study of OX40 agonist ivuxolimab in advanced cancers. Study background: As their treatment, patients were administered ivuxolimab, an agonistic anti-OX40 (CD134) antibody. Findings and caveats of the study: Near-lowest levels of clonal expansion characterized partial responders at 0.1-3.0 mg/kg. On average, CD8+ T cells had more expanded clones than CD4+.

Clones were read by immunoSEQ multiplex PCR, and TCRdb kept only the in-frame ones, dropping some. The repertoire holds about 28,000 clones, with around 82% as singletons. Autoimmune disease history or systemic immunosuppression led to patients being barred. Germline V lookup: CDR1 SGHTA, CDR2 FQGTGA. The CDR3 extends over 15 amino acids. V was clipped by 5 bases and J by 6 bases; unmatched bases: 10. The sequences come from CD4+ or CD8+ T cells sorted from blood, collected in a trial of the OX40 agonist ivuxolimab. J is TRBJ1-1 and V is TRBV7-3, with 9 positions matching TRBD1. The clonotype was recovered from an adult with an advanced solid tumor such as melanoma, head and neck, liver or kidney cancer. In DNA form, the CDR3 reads TGTGCCAGCAGCGTCGGACAGGGGTTGATCGCTGAAGCTTTCTTT. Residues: CASSVGQGLIAEAFF. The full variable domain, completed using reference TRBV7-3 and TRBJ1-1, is GAGVSQTPSNKVTEKGKYVELRCDPISGHTALYWYRQSLGQGPEFLIYFQGTGAADDSGLPNDRFFAVRPEGSVSTLKIQRTERGDSAVYLCASSVGQGLIAEAFFGQGTRLTVV.